These 21 T cell receptor beta chains came from one sample sequenced in a study of blood T cells in healthy people across ages. Together with a sample-barcoded 5' primer, a J-beta primer mix was included in a second PCR lasting roughly 6 to 12 cycles. TCRdb reprocessed the 5' RACE reads with MiXCR, giving one entry per CDR3 protein. The data hold over 300,000 distinct CDR3 sequences, with roughly half observed a single time. The specimen sequenced was blood. These receptors came from a man aged 60 to 75 in good health.

This chain links TRBV6-5 with TRBJ1-2; D is ambiguous. The ends were cut back, 1 base at V and 6 bases at J, with 12 bases in the middle. The germline V gene has CDR1 MNHEY and CDR2 SVGAGI. The CDR3 is made up of 14 amino acids. This chain's CDR3 is CASSYCEVCHGYTF. CDR3 coding DNA: TGTGCCAGCAGTTACTGTGAGGTCTGTCATGGCTACACCTTC.

The V call is TRBV12-3 or TRBV12-4, the J call TRBJ2-5; 10 nucleotides match TRBD2. The CDR3 consists of 13 residues. V lost 5 bases to trimming and J lost 8 bases; unmatched junction nucleotides: 5. CDR3 in DNA: TGTGCCAGCAGTGCGGGACTAGCGTACACCCAGTACTTC. Its translation is CASSAGLAYTQYF.

This clonotype appeared a single time. The chain has TRBV21-1 and TRBJ2-1; TRBD2 is taken as the D call from the table, unchecked against the DNA. TRBV21-1 is a recognized pseudogene. The CDR3 runs 15 residues. The CDR3 is CASSKSGPSYNEQFF. The DNA of the CDR3 is TGTGCCAGCAGCAAATCGGGGCCTTCCTACAATGAGCAGTTCTTC.

The rearrangement joins TRBV5-5 to TRBJ1-2, with TRBD1 matching 8 bases. Unmatched junction bases numbered 17, after V lost 5 bases and J lost 8 bases. The CDR3 covers 16 residues. Germline assignment: CDR1 SGHKS and CDR2 YYEKEE (reference sequence). As DNA, the CDR3 is TGTGCCAGCAGTCTTGGTGGGGCAGGGGGCCTGCGGGGCTACACCTTC. This translates into CASSLGGAGGLRGYTF.

This clonotype has more than one count but fewer than ten. This CDR3 is CASRTMGASTDTQYF. The DNA of the CDR3 is TGCGCCAGCAGAACTATGGGAGCTAGCACAGATACGCAGTATTTT. The V call is TRBV5-1, the J call TRBJ2-3, with D perhaps TRBD2 (5 bases). CDR3 length: 15 amino acids. Looked up from germline, CDR1 is SGHRS and CDR2 is YFSETQ. The V gene lost 5 bases and the J gene lost 0 bases, with 13 bases spanning the gap. Full variable domain (rest looked up from reference TRBV5-1 and TRBJ2-3): KAGVTQTPRYLIKTRGQQVTLSCSPISGHRSVSWYQQTPGQGLQFLFEYFSETQRNKGNFPGRFSGRQFSNSRSEMNVSTLELGDSALYLCASRTMGASTDTQYFGPGTRLTVL.

The chain uses TRBV12-3 or TRBV12-4 and TRBJ2-7, with D perhaps TRBD2 (5 bases). Between the trimmed V and J ends, which lost 2 bases and 5 bases, there was a span of 16 bases. The CDR3 runs to 15 residues. The CDR3, as DNA: TGTGCCAGCAGTTTATCCGGAGGCGCCCTCAACGAGCAGTACTTC. Its translation is CASSLSGGALNEQYF.

The V call is TRBV7-2, the J call TRBJ2-3; 13 nucleotides line up with TRBD2. This CDR3 has 18 amino acids. V gave up 0 bases and J gave up 4 bases; unmatched junction bases: 7. CDR1 and CDR2 (germline): SGHTA, FQGNSA. The CDR3, as DNA: TGTGCCAGCAGCTTAGCGCTGACTAGCGGGAGGTGGGCAGATACGCAGTATTTT. Protein product: CASSLALTSGRWADTQYF.

This clonotype was seen only a few times. This rearrangement joins TRBV7-2 to TRBJ1-1, with D possibly TRBD1 on 5 matching bases. The V end was cut by 5 bases, the J end by 6 bases, with 13 bases between. CDR3 length: 13 amino acids. The germline V gene has CDR1 SGHTA and CDR2 FQGNSA. CDR3 nucleotide sequence: TGTGCCAGCAGCCCCCGAAGGGGTCCTGAAGCTTTCTTT. It specifies CASSPRRGPEAFF. Supplemented by reference TRBV7-2 and TRBJ1-1, the full variable domain reads GAGVSQSPSNKVTEKGKDVELRCDPISGHTALYWYRQSLGQGLEFLIYFQGNSAPDKSGLPSDRFSAERTGGSVSTLTIQRTQQEDSAVYLCASSPRRGPEAFFGQGTRLTVV.

The chain recombines TRBV6-2 or TRBV6-3 with TRBJ2-1, with 13 nucleotides matching TRBD2. J was trimmed by 8 bases and V by 5 bases; bases with no gene match: 9. Germline loops: CDR1 MNHEY, CDR2 SVGEGT. The CDR3 is made up of 16 amino acids. CDR3 sequence: CASSPTSGRVVYEQFF. Here the CDR3 DNA reads TGTGCCAGCAGTCCCACTAGCGGGAGGGTGGTCTATGAGCAGTTCTTC.

In this sample, this clonotype turned up many times. V gene TRBV15 combines with J gene TRBJ2-7; D is unclear. The CDR3 is 13 residues long. V was pared by 1 base and J by 1 base, with 5 bases between. Germline CDR1 is LNHNV and CDR2 is YYDKDF (reference sequence). CDR3 in DNA: TGTGCCACCAGCAGAGGGATTTCCTACGAGCAGTACTTC. This sequence encodes CATSRGISYEQYF.

This clonotype was found a few times. This CDR3 is CASSHRRPGNTEAFF. The CDR3, as DNA: TGTGCCAGCAGCCACCGGCGGCCCGGAAACACTGAAGCTTTCTTT. The chain employs TRBV11-2 and TRBJ1-1; D is uncertain. The CDR3 covers 15 residues. Deletions cut 5 bases from V and 2 bases from J, with 15 bases between. CDR1 is SGHAT and CDR2 is FQNNGV in the germline V gene.

The J gene is TRBJ2-3, the V gene TRBV2; a weak D match, TRBD2 (6 bases). The germline CDR1 and CDR2 sequences are SNHLY and FYNNEI. Trimming removed 7 bases from V and 5 bases from J, with 16 bases in between. This CDR3 contains 14 residues. The CDR3 bases are TGTGCCAGCAAAGAGGGCGGGGCGCGAGATACGCAGTATTTT. Translation gives CASKEGGARDTQYF.

This clonotype appeared a few times. This chain joins TRBV7-2 and TRBJ2-3; maybe TRBD1 (5 bases). The germline V gene has CDR1 SGHTA and CDR2 FQGNSA. Trimming left V 5 bases short and J 2 bases short, with 11 bases between. This CDR3 comprises 14 residues. The CDR3 region is CASSQGIITDTQYF. The CDR3 DNA is TGTGCCAGCAGCCAGGGAATCATCACAGATACGCAGTATTTT.

The gene calls are TRBV4-2 and TRBJ2-5; 9 nucleotides agree with TRBD2. The CDR3 covers 19 residues. V lost 1 base to trimming and J lost 4 bases; unmatched junction nucleotides: 16. Germline V gives CDR1 LGHNA, CDR2 YNFKEQ. Here the CDR3 reads CASSQGVKAGGRGGETQYF. In nucleotides, the CDR3 is TGTGCCAGCAGCCAAGGGGTAAAAGCGGGGGGTCGAGGTGGAGAGACCCAGTACTTC.

The CDR3 is CASSLDRDSPLHF. The CDR3 DNA is TGTGCCAGCAGCCTGGACAGGGATTCACCCCTCCACTTT. The chain joins TRBV4-2 to TRBJ1-6, with 8 bases lining up with TRBD1. The CDR3 covers 13 residues. Germline CDR1 reads LGHNA; CDR2 reads YNFKEQ. V gave up 4 bases and J gave up 8 bases; unmatched junction bases: 1.

This clonotype showed up just a few times. The chain uses TRBV6-6 and TRBJ2-5, with TRBD2 matching 8 bases. Trimming removed 2 bases from V and 5 bases from J; junction bases left unmatched: 10. The germline gives CDR1 MNHNY, CDR2 SVGAGI (reference sequence). The CDR3 consists of 16 residues. CDR3 sequence (DNA): TGTGCCAGCAGTTACCCAGGGACTAGAACCCGGGAGACCCAGTACTTC. Amino acids: CASSYPGTRTRETQYF.

This clonotype was counted only a few times. V is TRBV7-2 and J is TRBJ2-5, with 9 bases identical to TRBD2. The CDR3 runs to 13 residues. J lost 11 bases, V lost 4 bases, and 8 bases had no gene match. Per the germline V gene, CDR1 is SGHTA and CDR2 is FQGNSA. For the CDR3, the DNA is TGTGCCAGCAGCTCGACGACTAGCGGTGAGCAGTACTTC. Protein sequence: CASSSTTSGEQYF. Full variable domain (remainder filled in from reference TRBV7-2 and TRBJ2-5): GAGVSQSPSNKVTEKGKDVELRCDPISGHTALYWYRQSLGQGLEFLIYFQGNSAPDKSGLPSDRFSAERTGGSVSTLTIQRTQQEDSAVYLCASSSTTSGEQYFGPGTRLLVL.

This clonotype has more than one count but fewer than ten. The DNA for the CDR3 is TGTGCCAGCAGCTCCCGCACTGGGCGGGGGCTCCCCTACGAGCAGTACTTC. Protein: CASSSRTGRGLPYEQYF. The chain uses TRBV7-2 and TRBJ2-7, with D possibly being TRBD2 (7 bases). The length of the CDR3 is 17 residues. V lost 4 bases and J 2 bases, leaving 21 bases between the germline ends. The germline gives CDR1 SGHTA, CDR2 FQGNSA.

This clonotype was seen only once. The chain carries TRBV20-1 and TRBJ1-1, with D possibly being TRBD1 (5 bases). V was clipped by 3 bases and J by 1 base, with 18 bases between them. Per germline, CDR1 DFQATT and CDR2 SNEGSKA (reference sequence). The CDR3 is made up of 16 amino acids. CDR3 sequence (DNA): TGCAGTGCTAGTTACCAGGGAACCTTCGGGAACACTGAAGCTTTCTTT. It codes for CSASYQGTFGNTEAFF.

The table lists this clonotype with a few counts. The chain employs TRBV27 and TRBJ2-4; TRBD1 matches 9 bases. The trim removed 5 bases at V and 1 base at J, leaving 9 bases unmatched. Looked up from germline, CDR1 is MNHEY and CDR2 is SMNVEV (reference sequence). This CDR3 contains 17 residues. Here the CDR3 reads CASSPIYRGHAKNIQYF. In nucleotides, the CDR3 is TGTGCCAGCAGTCCTATATACAGGGGGCACGCCAAAAACATTCAGTACTTC.

V is TRBV18 and J is TRBJ2-1, with unresolved D. V was shortened by 3 bases and J by 3 bases, with 21 bases between the two germline ends. Germline values: CDR1 KGHSH, CDR2 LQKENI. The CDR3 is 18 amino acids. CDR3 coding DNA: TGTGCCAGCTCACCTCCAGGCCTAAGCGCGGCTTACTACAATGAGCAGTTCTTC. Encoded protein: CASSPPGLSAAYYNEQFF.